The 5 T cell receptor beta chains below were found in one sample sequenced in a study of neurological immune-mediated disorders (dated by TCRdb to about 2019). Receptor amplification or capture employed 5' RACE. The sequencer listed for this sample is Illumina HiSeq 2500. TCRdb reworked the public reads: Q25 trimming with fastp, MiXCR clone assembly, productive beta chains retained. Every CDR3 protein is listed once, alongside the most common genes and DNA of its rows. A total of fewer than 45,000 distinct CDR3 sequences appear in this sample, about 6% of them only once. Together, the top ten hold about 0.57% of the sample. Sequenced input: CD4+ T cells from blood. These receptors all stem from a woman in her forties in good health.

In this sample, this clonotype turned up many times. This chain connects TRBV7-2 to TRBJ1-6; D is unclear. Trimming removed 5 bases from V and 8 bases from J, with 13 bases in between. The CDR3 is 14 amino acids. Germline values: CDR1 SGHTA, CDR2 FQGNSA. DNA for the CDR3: TGTGCCAGCAGCCTCTCGTGGCGGGATTCACCCCTCCACTTT. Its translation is CASSLSWRDSPLHF. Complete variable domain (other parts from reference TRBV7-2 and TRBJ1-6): GAGVSQSPSNKVTEKGKDVELRCDPISGHTALYWYRQSLGQGLEFLIYFQGNSAPDKSGLPSDRFSAERTGGSVSTLTIQRTQQEDSAVYLCASSLSWRDSPLHFGNGTRLTVT.

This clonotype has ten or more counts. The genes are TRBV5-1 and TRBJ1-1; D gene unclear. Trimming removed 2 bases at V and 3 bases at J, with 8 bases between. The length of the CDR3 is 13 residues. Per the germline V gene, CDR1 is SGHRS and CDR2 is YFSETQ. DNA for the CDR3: TGCGCCAGCAGCTTAGTCGACGACACTGAAGCTTTCTTT. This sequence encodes CASSLVDDTEAFF.

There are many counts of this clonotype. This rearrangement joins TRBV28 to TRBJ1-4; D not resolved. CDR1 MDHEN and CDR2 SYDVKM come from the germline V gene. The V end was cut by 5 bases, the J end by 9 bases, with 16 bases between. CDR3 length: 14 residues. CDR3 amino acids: CASSPRQVVKKLFF. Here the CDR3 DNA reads TGTGCCAGCAGTCCTAGACAAGTTGTGAAAAAACTGTTTTTT.

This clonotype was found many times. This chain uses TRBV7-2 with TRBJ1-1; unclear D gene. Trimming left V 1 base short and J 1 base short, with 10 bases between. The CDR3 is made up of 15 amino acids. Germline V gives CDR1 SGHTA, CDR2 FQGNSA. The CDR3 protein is CASSLVEGRNTEAFF. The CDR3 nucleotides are TGTGCCAGCAGCTTAGTTGAGGGCAGGAACACTGAAGCTTTCTTT.

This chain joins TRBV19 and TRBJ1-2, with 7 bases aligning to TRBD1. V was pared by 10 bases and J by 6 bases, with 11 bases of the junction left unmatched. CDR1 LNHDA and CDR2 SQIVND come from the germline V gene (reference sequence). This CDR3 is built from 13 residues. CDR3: CATRDSPPDGYTF. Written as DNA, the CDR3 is TGTGCCACCAGGGACAGTCCTCCGGATGGCTACACCTTC.